One sample yielded the 17 T cell receptor beta chains listed below, sequenced in a study of blood T cells in healthy people across ages (dated by TCRdb to about 2015). The library was prepared using 5' RACE. Sequenced using an Illumina HiSeq 2500. A second PCR of roughly 6 to 12 cycles was run with a J-beta primer mix and a sample-barcoded 5' primer. In-frame beta chains were kept once TCRdb had trimmed the public reads at Q25 with fastp and called clones with MiXCR. CDR3 protein sequences are deduplicated, and each keeps its most common genes and DNA. This sample has 590,000 or so distinct CDR3 sequences in its table, and less than 35% of those were observed once. Clones ranked in the top ten supply 15% to 17% of the sample. The specimen sequenced was blood. Receptor source: a woman aged 80 or older in good health.

This clonotype appeared many times. The rearrangement joins TRBV6-6 to TRBJ2-7; TRBD1 or TRBD2 may be the D gene (6 bases each). V was trimmed by 0 bases and J by 6 bases, leaving 12 bases between them. Germline lookup yields CDR1 MNHNY and CDR2 SVGAGI (reference sequence). This CDR3 is 14 amino acids long. Here the CDR3 reads CASSYSRGVSEQYF. DNA for the CDR3: TGTGCCAGCAGTTACTCGAGGGGGGTGAGCGAGCAGTACTTC.

Ten or more counts support this clonotype. The V and J genes are TRBV20-1 and TRBJ2-3, with 8 bases fitting TRBD2. Germline V CDR1 and CDR2: DFQATT, SNEGSKA (reference sequence). The CDR3 contains 15 residues. DNA of the CDR3: TGCAGCGGTTTACGGGGGGGATCTAGCACAGATACGCAGTATTTT. It translates to CSGLRGGSSTDTQYF.

This clonotype was seen many times. V usage is TRBV6-2 or TRBV6-3 and J usage is TRBJ1-1, with D maybe TRBD1 (6 bases). The V gene lost 2 bases and the J gene lost 0 bases, with 10 bases spanning the gap. This CDR3 is built from 15 residues. Per germline, CDR1 MNHEY and CDR2 SVGEGT. The CDR3 sequence is CASSYGGGLNTEAFF. The CDR3 DNA reads TGTGCCAGCAGTTACGGAGGGGGACTGAACACTGAAGCTTTCTTT.

Many counts were recorded for this clonotype. The rearrangement joins TRBV7-9 to TRBJ2-5; D gene uncertain. Trimming took 5 bases from V and 5 from J, leaving 15 bases between them. CDR3 length: 14 amino acids. Germline values: CDR1 SEHNR, CDR2 FQNEAQ (reference sequence). CDR3 coding DNA: TGTGCCAGCAGCCTGGACCTAAAAAGGGAGACCCAGTACTTC. Translation: CASSLDLKRETQYF.

The genes are TRBV5-1 and TRBJ1-1; D uncertain. Trimming left V 6 bases short and J 7 bases short, with 10 bases between. The V gene's germline CDR1 is SGHRS and CDR2 YFSETQ. This CDR3 contains 11 residues. The chain's CDR3 is CASTDGFEAFF. CDR3 nucleotides: TGCGCCAGCACGGACGGCTTTGAAGCTTTCTTT.

This chain links TRBV7-2 with TRBJ2-7, with D unresolved. The germline V gene encodes CDR1 SGHTA and CDR2 FQGNSA. The CDR3 is 13 residues long. The ends were cut back, 6 bases at V and 5 bases at J, with 14 bases in the middle. The DNA of the CDR3 is TGTGCCAGCAGAAAGGCAGCCCCTGACGAGCAGTACTTC. Amino acid sequence: CASRKAAPDEQYF.

This clonotype was counted only a few times. This may come from a read error, since a much larger clone is one base off. CDR3 loop: CASNFGTGGTADTQYF. For the CDR3, the DNA is TGTGCCAGCAATTTCGGGACAGGGGGAACCGCAGATACGCAGTATTTT. The chain has TRBV2 and TRBJ2-3, with 11 bases that match TRBD1. CDR3 length: 16 residues. V gave up 7 bases and J gave up 4 bases; unmatched junction bases: 10. Germline loops: CDR1 SNHLY, CDR2 FYNNEI.

This clonotype came up many times. The chain uses TRBV5-1 and TRBJ2-7, with 7 bases lining up with TRBD2. CDR3 length: 14 amino acids. The V and J ends lost 4 bases and 0 bases, in that order; junction bases with no gene match: 4. Per germline, CDR1 SGHRS and CDR2 YFSETQ. CDR3 in DNA: TGCGCCAGCAGCCCTAGCGGATTCTCCTACGAGCAGTACTTC. It is translated as CASSPSGFSYEQYF.

This clonotype has ten or more counts. This chain joins TRBV6-5 and TRBJ2-7; 10 bases map to TRBD1. Germline CDR1 and CDR2: MNHEY and SVGAGI. V gave up 2 bases and J gave up 2 bases; unmatched junction bases: 0. The CDR3 has 14 amino acids. CDR3 loop: CASSYGTGAYEQYF. The CDR3 coding sequence is TGTGCCAGCAGTTACGGGACAGGGGCCTACGAGCAGTACTTC.

In its sample, this clonotype was seen many times. The J gene is TRBJ2-7, the V gene TRBV5-1, with TRBD1 matching 10 bases. The CDR3 is 14 amino acids. CDR1 and CDR2 (germline): SGHRS, YFSETQ. Trimming at V came to 3 bases and at J to 3 bases, leaving 3 bases not matched to a gene. DNA of the CDR3: TGCGCCAGCAGCTGGGGACAGGGGCTCTACGAGCAGTACTTC. The encoded protein is CASSWGQGLYEQYF. Drawing the rest from reference TRBV5-1 and TRBJ2-7, the complete variable domain is KAGVTQTPRYLIKTRGQQVTLSCSPISGHRSVSWYQQTPGQGLQFLFEYFSETQRNKGNFPGRFSGRQFSNSRSEMNVSTLELGDSALYLCASSWGQGLYEQYFGPGTRLTVT.

A remark on this clonotype: A single base separates this from a much larger clone, so it may be a read error. The V and J genes are TRBV7-3 and TRBJ2-1; D might be TRBD1 or TRBD2, each matching 5 bases. The CDR3 spans 13 residues. Per the germline V gene, CDR1 is SGHTA and CDR2 is FQGTGA. Trimming stripped 1 base from V and 9 bases from J, with 10 bases between. CDR3 residues: CASSLSLGVEQFF. The DNA for the CDR3 is TGTGCCAGCAGCTTAAGTTTGGGGGTTGAGCAGTTCTTC.

This clonotype was detected ten times or more. The chain joins TRBV11-3 to TRBJ2-1; the match to TRBD1 covers 11 bases. Losses at the gene ends were 4 bases for V and 3 bases for J; bases not matched to a gene: 5. The CDR3 length is 16 residues. CDR1 SGHNT and CDR2 YENEEA come from the germline V gene. CDR3 protein: CASSSRDRGDYNEQFF. The CDR3 region has the DNA TGTGCCAGCAGCTCGCGGGACAGGGGGGACTACAATGAGCAGTTCTTC. Full variable domain (outside the CDR3, taken from reference TRBV11-3 and TRBJ2-1): EAGVVQSPRYKIIEKKQPVAFWCNPISGHNTLYWYLQNLGQGPELLIRYENEEAVDDSQLPKDRFSAERLKGVDSTLKIQPAELGDSAVYLCASSSRDRGDYNEQFFGPGTRLTVL.

In its sample, this clonotype was seen a few times. A read error may explain this, as a much larger clone is one base away. The V call is TRBV20-1, the J call TRBJ2-1; 9 bases agree with TRBD2. The V gene's germline CDR1 is DFQATT and CDR2 SNEGSKA (reference sequence). V lost 4 bases, J lost 6 bases, and 7 bases stayed unmatched. CDR3 size: 14 residues. CDR3 in DNA: TGCAGTGCTACCGGGACTAGCCGTGCCAATGAGCAGTTCTTC. Translation gives CSATGTSRANEQFF.

This clonotype came up a few times. This may come from a read error, since a much larger clone is one base off. The rearrangement links TRBV6-5 to TRBJ2-7; no firm D call. Trimming stripped 6 bases from V and 5 bases from J, with 11 bases between. This CDR3 contains 12 residues. Germline V lookup: CDR1 MNHEY, CDR2 SVGAGI. The CDR3 reads CASSRGQDEQYF. In DNA, the CDR3 is TGTGCCAGCAGCCGAGGCCAGGACGAGCAGTACTTC.

This chain uses TRBV20-1 with TRBJ2-1; 11 positions match TRBD2. The germline V gene encodes CDR1 DFQATT and CDR2 SNEGSKA (reference sequence). The CDR3 covers 14 residues. The trim removed 5 bases at V and 9 bases at J, leaving 9 bases unmatched. The CDR3 loop reads CSASPSGRYGEQFF. CDR3 nucleotides: TGCAGTGCTTCACCTAGCGGGAGGTATGGTGAGCAGTTCTTC.

This clonotype came up a few times. The CDR3 protein is CASSLVGGLWTEAFF. The CDR3 DNA follows: TGTGCCAGCAGCTTGGTTGGGGGCTTATGGACTGAAGCTTTCTTT. The chain carries TRBV5-5 and TRBJ1-1, with D possibly being TRBD1 (6 bases). There are 15 residues in the CDR3. CDR1 is SGHKS and CDR2 is YYEKEE in the germline V gene (reference sequence). Trimming removed 0 bases at V and 5 bases at J, with 14 bases between.

This clonotype showed up many times. V usage is TRBV7-9 and J usage is TRBJ2-3, with TRBD2 as a possible D gene (5 bases). Looked up from germline, CDR1 is SEHNR and CDR2 is FQNEAQ (reference sequence). The CDR3 totals 14 residues. With 8 bases removed from V and 6 bases from J, the gap between germline ends came to 18 bases. CDR3 nucleotide sequence: TGTGCCAGCGGAAAGACGGGCGGGTCGGATACGCAGTATTTT. The encoded protein is CASGKTGGSDTQYF.